The 7 T cell receptor beta chains below come from one sample, sequenced in a study of T-cell memory formation after mild COVID-19. MiXCR, run by TCRdb on the 5' RACE reads, gives a single entry per CDR3 protein. Of approximately 82,000 distinct CDR3 sequences in the sample, around 13% were seen once. Sequencing was carried out using PBMCs or a T cell subset sorted from them (not recorded which). The receptor set was obtained from a man between 18 and 35 years old who had mild COVID-19 (a few samples of this study predate the infection). Cell type and time point are not known.

This clonotype was seen a few times. The chain couples TRBV29-1 to TRBJ2-1; TRBD1 aligns across 8 bases. V shed 6 bases and J 3 bases; nucleotides not matched to a gene: 7. There are 14 residues in the CDR3. Germline lookup yields CDR1 SQVTM and CDR2 ANQGSEA. DNA for the CDR3: TGCAGCGTGACCGGACAGGGAGGCTACAATGAGCAGTTCTTC. Encoded protein: CSVTGQGGYNEQFF.

This clonotype came up a few times. The V call is TRBV28, the J call TRBJ2-2, with 10 bases lining up with TRBD1. The CDR3 has 14 amino acids. Looked up from germline, CDR1 is MDHEN and CDR2 is SYDVKM. With V trimmed by 6 bases and J by 6 bases, 4 bases remained unmatched. The DNA of the CDR3 is TGTGCCAGCAGGCCGGGACAGGGGCCCGGGGAGCTGTTTTTT. Translating gives CASRPGQGPGELFF.

The genes are TRBV6-6 and TRBJ2-4; D is possibly TRBD1 (6 bases). V lost 6 bases, J lost 8 bases, and 14 bases lay in between. The CDR3 consists of 13 residues. Germline loops: CDR1 MNHNY, CDR2 SVGAGI (reference sequence). The CDR3 reads CASRHRERYIQYF. For the CDR3, the DNA is TGTGCCAGCAGGCACAGGGAACGATACATTCAGTACTTC.

Only a few counts were recorded for this clonotype. This chain links TRBV7-9 with TRBJ1-2; 7 nucleotides line up with TRBD1. Germline CDR1 and CDR2: SEHNR and FQNEAQ (reference sequence). The CDR3 contains 17 residues. V shed 1 base and J 4 bases; nucleotides not matched to a gene: 12. The CDR3 loop is CASSLEGTAARPYGYTF. The CDR3, as DNA: TGTGCCAGCAGCTTAGAGGGGACAGCGGCACGTCCCTATGGCTACACCTTC.

The genes are TRBV19 and TRBJ2-5; TRBD2 agrees at 11 bases. Germline-derived CDR1 and CDR2 are LNHDA and SQIVND (reference sequence). This CDR3 has 15 amino acids. J lost 9 bases, V lost 4 bases, and 10 bases had no gene match. The CDR3 bases are TGTGCCAGTAGTAAGACTAGCGGGGCCCCAGTGGCCCAGTACTTC. It yields the protein CASSKTSGAPVAQYF.

The DNA for the CDR3 is TGCGCCAGCAGCTGGGCCGGGGGGGGCACCGGGGAGCTGTTTTTT. Its translation: CASSWAGGGTGELFF. The J gene is TRBJ2-2, the V gene TRBV5-1, with TRBD2 matching 8 bases. Trimming took 3 bases from V and 4 from J; bases not matched to a gene: 5. The CDR3 is 15 residues long. Per the germline V gene, CDR1 is SGHRS and CDR2 is YFSETQ.

This clonotype was observed many times. The V call is TRBV29-1, the J call TRBJ1-2, with 7 bases lining up with TRBD1. The CDR3 covers 13 residues. The V and J ends lost 5 bases and 2 bases, in that order; junction bases with no gene match: 5. Germline lookup yields CDR1 SQVTM and CDR2 ANQGSEA. The CDR3 loop reads CSVPGQLNYGYTF. The CDR3 nucleotides read TGCAGCGTTCCGGGACAGCTAAACTATGGCTACACCTTC.